This T cell receptor (beta chain) was sequenced during a study of shared T cell receptors in the human thymus. This CDR3 has 18 amino acids. Germline V gives CDR1 SGDLS, CDR2 YYNGEE. Losses at the gene ends were 0 bases for V and 3 bases for J; bases not matched to a gene: 12. Profiling relied on immunoSEQ multiplex PCR, and the TCRdb table lists in-frame clones only, not all of them. This repertoire shows 630,000 or so clones, about 87% found once; its top ten account for roughly 0.0089%. This sample also belongs to another study, concerning human thymus T cells. This second study notes: Resections were taken during corrective heart surgery, and the thymus tissue came from these.

This TCR came from a boy under two years old with a congenital heart defect. Sequenced material: thymocytes. This chain connects TRBV9 to TRBJ1-3; 7 bases align to TRBD1. For the CDR3, the DNA is TGTGCCAGCAGCGTAGGTCCCGACAGGGTAACTTGTGGAAACACCATATATTTT. Translated: CASSVGPDRVTCGNTIYF.